The T cell receptor (beta chain) described here comes from a study of blood T cells in healthy people across ages (dated by TCRdb to between 2015 and 2017). Concerning the study at large: Template switching captured roughly one uniquely barcoded TCR beta cDNA molecule per two T cells in model experiments. The study measured age-related changes in TCR beta repertoire diversity using deep sequencing normalized with unique cDNA molecular identifiers. Donors were grouped into four age groups: young (average approximately 15 years), middle-aged (less than 40), aged (about 59) and long-lived (approximately 81). Using the same blood draw, the study looked at two additional independent replicas of 1 million unique cDNA reads for two donors, one aged 18 to 30 and the other aged 80 or older.

Library generation was performed with 5' RACE. Reads for this sample came from an Illumina HiSeq 2500. A second about 7 to 11 cycle PCR used a sample-barcoded 5' primer and a J-beta primer mix. A unique molecular identifier was introduced onto each TCR beta cDNA molecule by a template-switch 5' adaptor carrying 12 random nucleotides. Each sample yielded at least 3 million CDR3-containing paired-end reads. First-strand cDNA was synthesized from all RNA with the Mint cDNA synthesis kit, primed by a TRBC-specific oligonucleotide. After uracil-DNA glycosylase treatment, a first 18-cycle PCR used universal primers M1SS and BC2_uni_R on all cDNA. The authors' pipeline ran thus. Normalization of each sample was performed by random selection of 1 million high-quality reads, each carrying a distinct molecular identifier. Instead of being binned into consensus sequences, reads that shared molecular identifiers were thrown out. MiTCR, set to a Q25 quality threshold and the strictest error-elimination algorithm, was used for CDR3 identification, clonotype clustering and error correction. A nonparametric unseen species model with Euler transformation was used to estimate lower-bound total TCR beta diversity. The public reads were run again by TCRdb, first through fastp at Q25 and then through MiXCR, and only productive beta chains were kept. Each record represents a unique CDR3 protein, reported with the most common genes and DNA among its rows. The V and J calls were not made by the authors but by TCRdb's processing. The sample table holds around 800,000 distinct CDR3 sequences, of which under 30% were seen once. The ten largest account for 3% of the sample.

The table lists this clonotype with a few counts. Its antigen target is currently unknown. No base quality information exists; no much larger clone differs at one position. CDR1 DFQATT and CDR2 SNEGSKA are derived from the germline V gene (reference sequence). The CDR3 sequence holds 14 residues, the cysteine and phenylalanine included. Only CDR3 DNA is held: 42 bases, read in frame from base 1. V is pared back by 6 bases and J by 0 bases, with 11 bases lying between the germline termini. Broad study findings and their caveats: The percentage of naive T cells measured by flow cytometry correlated strongly with observed TCR beta diversity. The long-lived group showed more naive CD4+ T cells, fewer expanded clones and increased TCR diversity than the aged group, suggesting age selection. Observed TCR beta diversity per million T cells fell roughly linearly with age, and a significant reduction was already apparent by age around 44. Estimates of total diversity based on one million sequenced T cells were regarded as lower bounds and as underestimates. Because profiling used bulk unsorted PBMCs, naive and antigen-experienced compartments could not be compared conclusively. Donor CMV infection status was unknown, potentially confounding age-related changes in expanded clonotypes.

Donors were approximately 42 systemically healthy Caucasian individuals from Russia aged about 6 to 100 years. Approximately 9.3 milliliters of peripheral blood were drawn from each donor into EDTA-treated Vacutainer tubes. Ficoll-Paque density-gradient centrifugation was used to isolate PBMCs, with at least 6 million obtained per sample. Trizol reagent was used to extract total RNA from the PBMCs, yielding at least 5.5 micrograms per sample. The percentages of naive CD45RAhigh/CD27high T cells were determined by flow cytometry on a PBMC aliquot from every donor. This sample also appeared in a second study, on T cells of mothers and their children. That second report states: The donors were nine systemically healthy Caucasian individuals, made up of three mothers and their six children. cDNA synthesis used all of the extracted RNA, with roughly 1.5 ug of RNA in each 15 ul reaction. In the second PCR, the M1S primer added sample barcodes and 2-4 random nucleotides. More than 8 million TCR beta CDR3 reads were obtained from each mother, and about 3 million reads were obtained from each child. In both related and unrelated pairs, thymic selection shapes the output of TCR recombination in a similar way, with inherited differences having only a minor effect. Related mother-child pairs always showed normalized repertoire overlap that was slightly higher than in unrelated mother-child pairs, though the difference was never significant. No persistent microchimeric T cell clones were found, with a detection sensitivity of approximately 100 clones per million clonotypes. In the study, deep NGS was used to compare the TCR beta repertoires of mothers and children, and features distinguishing related mother-child pairs from unrelated individuals were sought. Mothers averaged approximately 41 +/- 4 years of age and children averaged around 10 +/- 4 years. After adapters were ligated using NEBNext reagents, the libraries underwent 100+100 nt paired-end sequencing on an Illumina HiSeq 2000. To avoid cross-contamination, the mother libraries and the child libraries were prepared a month apart and sequenced in separate runs. Each donor had between roughly 450,000 and 2,300,000 distinct TCR beta clonotypes identified. Naive TCR beta clonotypes were estimated from low-frequency clonotypes matched to each donor's FACS-determined naive share, without sorting.

The sequence joins TRBV20-1 to TRBJ2-2, and TRBD2 may be the D gene, going by 5 matching bases. The specimen sequenced was blood. This receptor was obtained from a boy aged 5-17 years in good health. Here the CDR3 is given as CSASHGTNTGELFF. The nucleotides read TGCAGTGCCAGTCACGGGACGAACACCGGGGAGCTGTTTTTT.